These 15 T cell receptor beta chains came from one sample sequenced in a study of identical twins. Via MiXCR, TCRdb re-called the 5' RACE reads, giving one row per CDR3 protein. The repertoire has hundreds of thousands of distinct CDR3 sequences, about 20% of them found once; the top ten carry about an eighth. The sample was also reused in another study, on T cells expressing NK-cell markers.

Sequences were obtained from PBMCs. The origin of the receptors is a young woman in good health.

This sequence joins TRBV7-9 and TRBJ1-1; D is unresolved. The V gene's germline CDR1 is SEHNR and CDR2 FQNEAQ (reference sequence). The CDR3 loop spans 15 amino acids. V dropped 5 bases and J dropped 0 bases, with 13 bases sitting between them. The CDR3 DNA is TGTGCCAGCAGCCTTCGGGCCCTTATGAACACTGAAGCTTTCTTT. Translation: CASSLRALMNTEAFF.

This sequence joins TRBV12-3 or TRBV12-4 and TRBJ2-4, with 9 bases that match TRBD2. The CDR3 consists of 16 residues. V shed 10 bases and J 8 bases; nucleotides not matched to a gene: 18. In DNA, the CDR3 is TGTGCCACCCGCCCCGACGCGGGAGGGCCTGGGCACATTCAGTACTTC. This gives the protein CATRPDAGGPGHIQYF.

This clonotype was seen only a few times. The chain carries TRBV5-6 and TRBJ2-1, with D unresolved. Germline V lookup: CDR1 SGHDT, CDR2 YYEEEE. The CDR3 runs 12 residues. V lost 0 bases and J 10 bases, leaving 8 bases between the germline ends. CDR3 sequence (DNA): TGTGCCAGCAGCTTGGCCTCCTGGGAGCAGTTCTTC. Translating gives CASSLASWEQFF.

This clonotype was detected a few times. CDR3 DNA sequence: TGCAGTGCTAGTGGACTAGCGATCAATGAGCAGTTCTTC. Its translation is CSASGLAINEQFF. The chain has TRBV20-1 and TRBJ2-1; 9 bases fit TRBD2. J lost 6 bases, V lost 3 bases, and 3 bases had no gene match. The CDR3 has 13 residues. Germline V gene data show CDR1 as DFQATT and CDR2 as SNEGSKA (reference sequence).

The V gene is TRBV4-3, the J gene TRBJ2-1; 16 nucleotides match TRBD2. CDR1 is LGHNA, CDR2 YSLEER, per germline. The ends lost 4 bases at V and 5 bases at J; junction bases unmatched: 11. This CDR3 is built from 19 residues. CDR3 nucleotides: TGCGCCAGCAGCCGAGACGACGGGACTAGCGGGAGGGCTAACAATGAGCAGTTCTTC. Amino acid sequence: CASSRDDGTSGRANNEQFF.

The V and J genes are TRBV12-3 or TRBV12-4 and TRBJ2-4; tentative D call: TRBD2 (6 bases). Trimming took off 3 bases at V and 5 bases at J, with 11 bases between the two ends. This CDR3 spans 14 amino acids. The chain's CDR3 is CASSLSGRENIQYF. CDR3 DNA: TGTGCCAGCAGTTTGTCCGGGAGAGAAAACATTCAGTACTTC.

This clonotype was picked up a small number of times. This rearrangement joins TRBV11-2 to TRBJ2-6, with 7 bases identical to TRBD2. J was trimmed by 0 bases and V by 5 bases; bases with no gene match: 13. This CDR3 comprises 19 residues. Per germline, CDR1 SGHAT and CDR2 FQNNGV. The CDR3 DNA reads TGTGCCAGCAGCCTTTTCGCAGCGGGGACCTTCTCTGGGGCCAACGTCCTGACTTTC. It codes for CASSLFAAGTFSGANVLTF.

The chain recombines TRBV6-1 with TRBJ2-1; 9 positions match TRBD1. Trimming removed 5 bases from V and 2 bases from J; junction bases left unmatched: 10. The CDR3 consists of 17 residues. Germline lookup yields CDR1 MNHNS and CDR2 SASEGT. The CDR3, as DNA: TGTGCCAGCAGTCTATACTCGGGACAGGGTCCCTACAATGAGCAGTTCTTC. This gives the protein CASSLYSGQGPYNEQFF.

Written as DNA, the CDR3 is TGTGCCAGCAGCCAAGTTCAAGGGAGCACTGAAGCTTTCTTT. This encodes CASSQVQGSTEAFF. The chain is built from TRBV3-1 and TRBJ1-1; D gene uncertain. Trimming removed 1 base at V and 4 bases at J, with 10 bases between. Germline CDR1 reads LGHDT; CDR2 reads YNNKEL (reference sequence). The length of the CDR3 is 14 residues.

This clonotype has a handful of counts. The chain combines TRBV7-2 with TRBJ1-2; D gene ambiguous. Trimming pared 4 bases from V and 4 bases from J, leaving 13 bases between. In germline, CDR1 is SGHTA, CDR2 FQGNSA. This CDR3 comprises 14 residues. The CDR3 DNA reads TGTGCCAGCAGCTCACCCCGGCAGACCTATGGCTACACCTTC. This codes for CASSSPRQTYGYTF.

This clonotype was counted only a few times. The V gene is TRBV20-1, the J gene TRBJ2-7; D gene uncertain. Germline CDR1 is DFQATT and CDR2 is SNEGSKA (reference sequence). The CDR3 runs 14 residues. The ends were cut back, 1 base at V and 4 bases at J, with 14 bases in the middle. CDR3 sequence (DNA): TGCAGTGCTAGAGTTTTAGGAAGAGGTTACGAGCAGTACTTC. Its protein is CSARVLGRGYEQYF.

This clonotype was seen a handful of times. The V gene is TRBV7-9, the J gene TRBJ2-3; D perhaps matches TRBD1 (5 bases). This CDR3 has 15 residues. CDR1 is SEHNR and CDR2 is FQNEAQ in the germline V gene (reference sequence). The germline V and J ends were trimmed by 6 bases and 4 bases, with 17 bases remaining between them. The CDR3 loop reads CASSPAQGWADTQYF. CDR3 nucleotide sequence: TGTGCCAGCAGTCCCGCGCAGGGCTGGGCAGATACGCAGTATTTT.

The genes are TRBV12-5 and TRBJ1-4; D possibly corresponds to TRBD1 (6 bases). Germline CDR1 and CDR2: LGHNT and FRNRAP. This CDR3 contains 13 residues. V lost 8 bases and J 7 bases, leaving 14 bases between the germline ends. CDR3 DNA: TGTGCTAGTTACGGGGGGCGGGGTGAAAAACTGTTTTTT. Protein product: CASYGGRGEKLFF.

In its sample, this clonotype was seen a few times. This chain links TRBV12-3 or TRBV12-4 with TRBJ1-1; D might be TRBD1 (5 bases). The CDR3 is 14 amino acids. V was cut by 3 bases and J by 1 base, with 9 bases left in between. CDR3 region: CASSLGGKNTEAFF. The CDR3 DNA reads TGTGCCAGCAGTTTGGGGGGGAAGAACACTGAAGCTTTCTTT.

The chain couples TRBV20-1 to TRBJ2-2, with 11 bases lining up with TRBD2. The V gene end was trimmed by 5 bases and the J gene end by 8 bases; junction bases not matched to a gene: 7. In germline, CDR1 is DFQATT, CDR2 SNEGSKA (reference sequence). CDR3 length: 14 residues. The CDR3 here is CSASSGRFLGELFF. In DNA form, the CDR3 reads TGCAGTGCTTCTAGCGGGAGGTTTTTAGGGGAGCTGTTTTTT.